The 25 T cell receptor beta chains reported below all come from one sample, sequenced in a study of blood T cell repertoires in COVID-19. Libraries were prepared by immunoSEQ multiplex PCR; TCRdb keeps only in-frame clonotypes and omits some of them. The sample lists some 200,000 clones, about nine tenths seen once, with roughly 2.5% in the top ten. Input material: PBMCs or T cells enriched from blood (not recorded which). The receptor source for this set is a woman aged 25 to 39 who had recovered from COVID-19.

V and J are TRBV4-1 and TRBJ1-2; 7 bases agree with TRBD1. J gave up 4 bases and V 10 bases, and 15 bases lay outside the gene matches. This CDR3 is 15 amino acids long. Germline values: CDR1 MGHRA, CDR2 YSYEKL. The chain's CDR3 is CATTPGQWGPYGYTF. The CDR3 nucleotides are TGCGCCACCACTCCGGGACAGTGGGGACCCTATGGCTACACCTTC.

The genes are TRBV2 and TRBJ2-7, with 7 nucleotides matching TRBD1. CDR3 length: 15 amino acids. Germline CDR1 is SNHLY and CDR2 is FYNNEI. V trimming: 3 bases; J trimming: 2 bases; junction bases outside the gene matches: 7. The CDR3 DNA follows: TGTGCCAGCAGTGAGGGACAGTTCCCGCCCTACGAGCAGTACTTC. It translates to CASSEGQFPPYEQYF.

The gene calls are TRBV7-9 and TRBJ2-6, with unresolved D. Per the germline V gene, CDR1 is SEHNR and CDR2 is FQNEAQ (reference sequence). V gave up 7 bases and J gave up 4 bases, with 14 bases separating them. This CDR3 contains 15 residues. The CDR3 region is CASILGLSGANVLTF. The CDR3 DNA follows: TGTGCCAGCATCCTCGGTCTTTCGGGGGCCAACGTCCTGACTTTC.

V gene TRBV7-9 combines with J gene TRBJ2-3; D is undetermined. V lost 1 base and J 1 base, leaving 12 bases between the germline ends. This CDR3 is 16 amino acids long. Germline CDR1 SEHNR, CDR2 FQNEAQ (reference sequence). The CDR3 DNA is TGTGCCAGCAGCTTAGTCACTCAGGTTGGCACAGATACGCAGTATTTT. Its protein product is CASSLVTQVGTDTQYF. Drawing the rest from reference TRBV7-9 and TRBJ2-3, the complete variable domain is DTGVSQNPRHKITKRGQNVTFRCDPISEHNRLYWYRQTLGQGPEFLTYFQNEAQLEKSRLLSDRFSAERPKGSFSTLEIQRTEQGDSAMYLCASSLVTQVGTDTQYFGPGTRLTVL.

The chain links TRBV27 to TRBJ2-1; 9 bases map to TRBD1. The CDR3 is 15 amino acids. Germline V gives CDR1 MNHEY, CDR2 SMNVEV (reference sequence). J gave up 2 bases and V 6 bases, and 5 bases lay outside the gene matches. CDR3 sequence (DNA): TGTGCCAGCAGCCCGGACAGGGGACCCTACAATGAGCAGTTCTTC. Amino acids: CASSPDRGPYNEQFF.

CDR3 nucleotides: TGCGCCAGCAGCCAAGAGCTAAGGATTGTCCGGGACTATGGCTACACCTTC. This gives the protein CASSQELRIVRDYGYTF. J is TRBJ1-2 and V is TRBV4-3, with D hard to call. Germline CDR1 reads LGHNA; CDR2 reads YSLEER. The CDR3 contains 17 residues. V lost 0 bases, J lost 3 bases, and 17 bases lay in between.

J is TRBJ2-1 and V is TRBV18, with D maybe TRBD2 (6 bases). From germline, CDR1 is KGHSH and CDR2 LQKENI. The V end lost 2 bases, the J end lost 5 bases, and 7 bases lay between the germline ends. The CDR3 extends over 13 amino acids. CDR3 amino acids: CASSPLADNEQFF. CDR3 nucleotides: TGTGCCAGCTCACCATTAGCGGACAATGAGCAGTTCTTC. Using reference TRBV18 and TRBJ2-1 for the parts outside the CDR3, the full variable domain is NAGVMQNPRHLVRRRGQEARLRCSPMKGHSHVYWYRQLPEEGLKFMVYLQKENIIDESGMPKERFSAEFPKEGPSILRIQQVVRGDSAAYFCASSPLADNEQFFGPGTRLTVL.

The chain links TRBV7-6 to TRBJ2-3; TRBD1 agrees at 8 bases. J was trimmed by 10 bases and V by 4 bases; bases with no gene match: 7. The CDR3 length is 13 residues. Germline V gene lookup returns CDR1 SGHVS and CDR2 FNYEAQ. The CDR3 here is CASSSEDRGAQYF. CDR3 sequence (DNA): TGTGCCAGCAGCTCCGAAGACAGGGGAGCGCAGTATTTT.

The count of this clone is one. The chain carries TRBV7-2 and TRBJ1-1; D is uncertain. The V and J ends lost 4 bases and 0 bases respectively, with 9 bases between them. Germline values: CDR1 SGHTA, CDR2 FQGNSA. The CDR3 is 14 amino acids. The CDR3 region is CASSSEYLNTEAFF. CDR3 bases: TGTGCCAGCAGCTCAGAATATTTGAACACTGAAGCTTTCTTT. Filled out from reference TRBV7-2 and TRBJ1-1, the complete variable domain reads GAGVSQSPSNKVTEKGKDVELRCDPISGHTALYWYRQSLGQGLEFLIYFQGNSAPDKSGLPSDRFSAERTGGSVSTLTIQRTQQEDSAVYLCASSSEYLNTEAFFGQGTRLTVV.

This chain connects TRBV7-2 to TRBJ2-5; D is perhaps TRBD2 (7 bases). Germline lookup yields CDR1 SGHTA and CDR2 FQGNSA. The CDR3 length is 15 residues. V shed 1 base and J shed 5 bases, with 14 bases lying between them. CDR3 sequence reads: CASSLVGGGAETQYF. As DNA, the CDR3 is TGTGCCAGCAGCTTAGTTGGAGGGGGGGCGGAGACCCAGTACTTC.

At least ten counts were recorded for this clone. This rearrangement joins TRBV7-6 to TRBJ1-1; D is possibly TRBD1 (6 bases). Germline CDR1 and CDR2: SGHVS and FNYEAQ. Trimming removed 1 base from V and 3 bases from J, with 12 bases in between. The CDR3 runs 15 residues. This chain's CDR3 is CASSLEAAGDTEAFF. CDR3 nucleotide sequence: TGTGCCAGCAGCTTAGAGGCGGCAGGGGACACTGAAGCTTTCTTT.

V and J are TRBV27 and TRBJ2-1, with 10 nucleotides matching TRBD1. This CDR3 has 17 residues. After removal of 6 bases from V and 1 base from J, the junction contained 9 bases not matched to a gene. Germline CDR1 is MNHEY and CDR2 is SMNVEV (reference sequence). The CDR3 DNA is TGTGCCAGCAGCGAGCTTAGACAGGGGGCGTCCTACAATGAGCAGTTCTTC. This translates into CASSELRQGASYNEQFF.

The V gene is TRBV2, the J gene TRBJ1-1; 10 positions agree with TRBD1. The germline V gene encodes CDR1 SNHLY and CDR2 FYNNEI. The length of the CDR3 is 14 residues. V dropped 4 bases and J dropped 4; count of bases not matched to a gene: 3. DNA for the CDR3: TGTGCCAGCAGTGGGGACAGGGGCGGCACTGAAGCTTTCTTT. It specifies CASSGDRGGTEAFF.

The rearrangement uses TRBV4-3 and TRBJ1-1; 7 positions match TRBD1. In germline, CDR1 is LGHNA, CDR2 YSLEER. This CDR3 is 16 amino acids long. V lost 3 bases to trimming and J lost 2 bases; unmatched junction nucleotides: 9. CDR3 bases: TGCGCCAGCAGCCATCCGACAGGGTATGGTAACACTGAAGCTTTCTTT. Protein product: CASSHPTGYGNTEAFF.

The CDR3: CASSLLATNEKLFF. For the CDR3, the DNA is TGTGCCAGCAGCTTACTCGCAACTAATGAAAAACTGTTTTTT. V is TRBV7-9 and J is TRBJ1-4; no clear D gene. The CDR3 length is 14 residues. CDR1 SEHNR and CDR2 FQNEAQ come from the germline V gene (reference sequence). With 2 bases removed from V and 0 bases from J, the gap between germline ends came to 4 bases.

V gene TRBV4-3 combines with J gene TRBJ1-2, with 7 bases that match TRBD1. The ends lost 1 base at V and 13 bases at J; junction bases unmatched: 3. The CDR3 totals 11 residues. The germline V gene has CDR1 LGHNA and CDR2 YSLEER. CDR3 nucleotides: TGCGCCAGCAGCCAAGGACAGGGTTGCACCTTC. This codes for CASSQGQGCTF.

The CDR3 sequence: CASSSRTGDTGNTIYF. Here the CDR3 DNA reads TGTGCCAGCAGCTCGCGGACAGGGGACACTGGAAACACCATATATTTT. V and J are TRBV7-9 and TRBJ1-3, with TRBD1 identical over 9 bases. Germline assignment: CDR1 SEHNR and CDR2 FQNEAQ (reference sequence). V was pared by 4 bases and J by 2 bases, with 6 bases of the junction left unmatched. CDR3 size: 16 residues. The full variable domain, completed using reference TRBV7-9 and TRBJ1-3, is DTGVSQNPRHKITKRGQNVTFRCDPISEHNRLYWYRQTLGQGPEFLTYFQNEAQLEKSRLLSDRFSAERPKGSFSTLEIQRTEQGDSAMYLCASSSRTGDTGNTIYFGEGSWLTVV.

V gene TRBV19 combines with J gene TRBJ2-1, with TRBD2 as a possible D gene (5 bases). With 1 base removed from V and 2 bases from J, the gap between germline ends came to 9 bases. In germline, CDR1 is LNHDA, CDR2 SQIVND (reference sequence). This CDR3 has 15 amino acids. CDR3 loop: CASSIAAGPYNEQFF. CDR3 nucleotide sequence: TGTGCCAGTAGTATAGCCGCGGGCCCCTACAATGAGCAGTTCTTC.

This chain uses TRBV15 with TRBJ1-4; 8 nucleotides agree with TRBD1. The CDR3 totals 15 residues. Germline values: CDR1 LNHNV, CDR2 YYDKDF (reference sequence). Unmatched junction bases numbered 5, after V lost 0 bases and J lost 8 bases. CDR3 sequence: CATSREFTGGEKLFF. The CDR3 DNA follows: TGTGCCACCAGCAGAGAATTTACAGGGGGGGAAAAACTGTTTTTT.

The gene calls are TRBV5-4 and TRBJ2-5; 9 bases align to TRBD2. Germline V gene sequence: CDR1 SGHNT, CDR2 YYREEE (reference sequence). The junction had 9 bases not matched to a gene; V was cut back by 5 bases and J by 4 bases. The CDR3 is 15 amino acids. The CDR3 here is CASRPAGGLLETQYF. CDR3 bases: TGTGCCAGCAGGCCTGCGGGGGGGTTATTAGAGACCCAGTACTTC.

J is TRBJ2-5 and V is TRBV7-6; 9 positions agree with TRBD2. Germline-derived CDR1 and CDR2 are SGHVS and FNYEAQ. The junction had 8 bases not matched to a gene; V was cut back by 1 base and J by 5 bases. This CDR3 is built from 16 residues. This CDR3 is CASSLVTSGGMETQYF. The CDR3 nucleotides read TGTGCCAGCAGCTTAGTAACCAGCGGGGGGATGGAGACCCAGTACTTC.

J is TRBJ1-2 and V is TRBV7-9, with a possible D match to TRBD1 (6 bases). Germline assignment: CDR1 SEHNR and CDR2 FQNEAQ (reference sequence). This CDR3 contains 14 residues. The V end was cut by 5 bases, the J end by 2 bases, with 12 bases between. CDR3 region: CASSHTGQNYGYTF. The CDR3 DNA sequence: TGTGCCAGCAGCCATACCGGACAGAACTATGGCTACACCTTC. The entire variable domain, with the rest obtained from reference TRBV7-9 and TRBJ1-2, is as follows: DTGVSQNPRHKITKRGQNVTFRCDPISEHNRLYWYRQTLGQGPEFLTYFQNEAQLEKSRLLSDRFSAERPKGSFSTLEIQRTEQGDSAMYLCASSHTGQNYGYTFGSGTRLTVV.

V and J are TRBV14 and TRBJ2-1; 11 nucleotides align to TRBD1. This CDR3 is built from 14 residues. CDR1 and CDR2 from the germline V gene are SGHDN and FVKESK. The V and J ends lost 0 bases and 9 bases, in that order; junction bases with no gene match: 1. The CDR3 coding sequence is TGTGCCAGCAGCCAAGAGGACAGGGGGCGTGAGCAGTTCTTC. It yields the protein CASSQEDRGREQFF.

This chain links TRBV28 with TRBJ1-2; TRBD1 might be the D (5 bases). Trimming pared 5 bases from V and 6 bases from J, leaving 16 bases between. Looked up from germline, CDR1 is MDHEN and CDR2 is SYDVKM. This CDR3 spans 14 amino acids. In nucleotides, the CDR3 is TGTGCCAGCAGTCAAGGGGATAGGAGCGATGGCTACACCTTC. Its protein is CASSQGDRSDGYTF.

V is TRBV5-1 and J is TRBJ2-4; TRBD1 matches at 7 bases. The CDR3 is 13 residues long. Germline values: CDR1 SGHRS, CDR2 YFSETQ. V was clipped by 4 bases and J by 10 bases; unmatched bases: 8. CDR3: CASSPQTGWIQYF. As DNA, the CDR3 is TGCGCCAGCAGCCCGCAGACAGGGTGGATTCAGTACTTC.